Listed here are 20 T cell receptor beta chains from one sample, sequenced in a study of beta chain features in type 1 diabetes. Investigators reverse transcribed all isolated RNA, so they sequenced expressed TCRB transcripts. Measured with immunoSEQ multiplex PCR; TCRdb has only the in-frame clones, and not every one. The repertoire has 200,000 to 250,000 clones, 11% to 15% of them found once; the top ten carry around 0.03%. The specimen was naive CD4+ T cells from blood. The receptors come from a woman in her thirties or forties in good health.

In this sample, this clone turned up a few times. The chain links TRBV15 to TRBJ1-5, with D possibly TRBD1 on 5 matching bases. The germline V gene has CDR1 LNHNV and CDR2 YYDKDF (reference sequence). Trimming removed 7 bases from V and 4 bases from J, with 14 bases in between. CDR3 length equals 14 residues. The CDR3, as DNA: TGTGCCACCAAGGGCAGGGTGGTGAATCAGCCCCAGCATTTT. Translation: CATKGRVVNQPQHF.

CDR3 nucleotide sequence: TGCGCCAGCAGCCACGGACAGGCCGAGACCTACGAGCAGTACTTC. Residues: CASSHGQAETYEQYF. The chain couples TRBV4-1 to TRBJ2-7; 7 bases map to TRBD1. Trimming cost V 3 bases and J 2 bases; bases outside gene matches: 7. The CDR3 extends over 15 amino acids. Germline V gives CDR1 MGHRA, CDR2 YSYEKL.

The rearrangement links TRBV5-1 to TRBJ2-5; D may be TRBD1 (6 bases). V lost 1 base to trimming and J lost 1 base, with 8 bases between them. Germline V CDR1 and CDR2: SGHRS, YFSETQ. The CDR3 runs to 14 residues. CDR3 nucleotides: TGCGCCAGCAGCTTGAGGACAGTCCAAGAGACCCAGTACTTC. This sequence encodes CASSLRTVQETQYF.

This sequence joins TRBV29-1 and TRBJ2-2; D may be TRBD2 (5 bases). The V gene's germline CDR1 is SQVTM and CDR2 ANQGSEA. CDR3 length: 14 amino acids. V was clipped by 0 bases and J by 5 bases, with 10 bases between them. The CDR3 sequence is CSVEERDWTGELFF. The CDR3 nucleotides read TGCAGCGTTGAAGAGAGGGATTGGACCGGGGAGCTGTTTTTT.

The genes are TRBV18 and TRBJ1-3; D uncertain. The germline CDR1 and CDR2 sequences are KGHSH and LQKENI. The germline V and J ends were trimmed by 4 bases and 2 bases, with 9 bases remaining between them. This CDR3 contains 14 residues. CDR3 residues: CASSLEGTGNTIYF. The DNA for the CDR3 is TGTGCCAGCTCACTGGAGGGAACTGGAAACACCATATATTTT.

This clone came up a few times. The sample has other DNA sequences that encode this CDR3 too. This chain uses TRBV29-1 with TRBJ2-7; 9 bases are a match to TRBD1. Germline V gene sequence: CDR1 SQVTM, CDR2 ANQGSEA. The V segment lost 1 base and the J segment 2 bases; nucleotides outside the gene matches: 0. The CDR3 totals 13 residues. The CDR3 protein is CSVEGQGAYEQYF. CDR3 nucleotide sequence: TGCAGCGTTGAAGGACAGGGGGCCTACGAGCAGTACTTC.

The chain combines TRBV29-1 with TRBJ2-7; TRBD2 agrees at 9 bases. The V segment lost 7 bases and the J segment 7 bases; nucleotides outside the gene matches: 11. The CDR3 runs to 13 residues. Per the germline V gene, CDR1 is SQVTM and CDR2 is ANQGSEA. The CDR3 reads CSAAGGSAGEQYF. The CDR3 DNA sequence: TGCAGCGCCGCGGGGGGGTCGGCGGGTGAGCAGTACTTC.

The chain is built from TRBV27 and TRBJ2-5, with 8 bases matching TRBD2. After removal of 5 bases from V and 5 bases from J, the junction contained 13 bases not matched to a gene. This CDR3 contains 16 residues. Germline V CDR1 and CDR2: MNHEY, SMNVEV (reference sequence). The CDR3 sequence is CASSPSGTRPGETQYF. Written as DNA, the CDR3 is TGTGCCAGCAGTCCATCCGGGACTAGGCCGGGCGAGACCCAGTACTTC.

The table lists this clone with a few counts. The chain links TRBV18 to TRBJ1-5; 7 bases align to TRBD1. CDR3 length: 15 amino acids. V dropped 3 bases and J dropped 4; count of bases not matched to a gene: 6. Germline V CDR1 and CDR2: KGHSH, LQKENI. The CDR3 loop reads CASSPRDRINQPQHF. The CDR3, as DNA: TGTGCCAGCTCACCTAGGGACAGAATTAATCAGCCCCAGCATTTT. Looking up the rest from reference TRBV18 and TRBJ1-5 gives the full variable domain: NAGVMQNPRHLVRRRGQEARLRCSPMKGHSHVYWYRQLPEEGLKFMVYLQKENIIDESGMPKERFSAEFPKEGPSILRIQQVVRGDSAAYFCASSPRDRINQPQHFGDGTRLSIL.

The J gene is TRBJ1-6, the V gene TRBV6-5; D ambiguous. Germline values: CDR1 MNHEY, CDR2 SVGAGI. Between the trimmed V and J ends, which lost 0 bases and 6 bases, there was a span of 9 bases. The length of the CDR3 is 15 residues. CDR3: CASSYSPGGNSPLHF. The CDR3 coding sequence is TGTGCCAGCAGTTACTCGCCAGGAGGTAATTCACCCCTCCACTTT.

The CDR3 loop reads CASGTRNEKLFF. CDR3 DNA sequence: TGTGCCAGCGGGACCCGGAATGAAAAACTGTTTTTT. The chain recombines TRBV10-3 with TRBJ1-4; perhaps TRBD1 as D (5 bases). The CDR3 has 12 residues. V shed 10 bases and J shed 5 bases, with 11 bases lying between them. Germline CDR1 reads ENHRY; CDR2 reads SYGVKD.

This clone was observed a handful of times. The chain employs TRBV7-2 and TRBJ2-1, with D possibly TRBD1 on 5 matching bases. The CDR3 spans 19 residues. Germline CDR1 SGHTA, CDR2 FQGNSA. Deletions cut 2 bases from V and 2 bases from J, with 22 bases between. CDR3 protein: CASSLLVRPRWGAYNEQFF. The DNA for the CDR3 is TGTGCCAGCAGCTTACTAGTGAGACCCCGGTGGGGCGCCTACAATGAGCAGTTCTTC.

The DNA for the CDR3 is TGTGCCAGCAGCCCCATTCCCGGGGGGGCAGGCCGCCACATTCAGTACTTC. Encoded protein: CASSPIPGGAGRHIQYF. This chain uses TRBV7-2 with TRBJ2-4, with 8 bases lining up with TRBD2. The CDR3 length is 17 residues. The germline gives CDR1 SGHTA, CDR2 FQGNSA. V trimming: 5 bases; J trimming: 8 bases; junction bases outside the gene matches: 17. The full variable domain, in which reference TRBV7-2 and TRBJ2-4 provide the parts outside the CDR3, is GAGVSQSPSNKVTEKGKDVELRCDPISGHTALYWYRQSLGQGLEFLIYFQGNSAPDKSGLPSDRFSAERTGGSVSTLTIQRTQQEDSAVYLCASSPIPGGAGRHIQYFGAGTRLSVL.

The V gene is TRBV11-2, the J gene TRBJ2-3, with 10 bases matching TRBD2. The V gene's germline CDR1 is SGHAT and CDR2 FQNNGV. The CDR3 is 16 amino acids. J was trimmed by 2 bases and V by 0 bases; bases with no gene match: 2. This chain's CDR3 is CASSLELAGSTDTQYF. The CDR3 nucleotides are TGTGCCAGCAGCTTAGAACTAGCGGGGTCCACAGATACGCAGTATTTT.

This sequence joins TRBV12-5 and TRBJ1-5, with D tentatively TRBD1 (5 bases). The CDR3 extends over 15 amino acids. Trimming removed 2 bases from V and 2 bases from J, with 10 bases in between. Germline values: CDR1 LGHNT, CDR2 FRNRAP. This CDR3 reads CASGLPGGGNQPQHF. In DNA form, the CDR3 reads TGTGCTAGTGGTTTGCCCGGAGGGGGCAATCAGCCCCAGCATTTT. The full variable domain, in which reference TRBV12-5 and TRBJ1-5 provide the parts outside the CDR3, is DARVTQTPRHKVTEMGQEVTMRCQPILGHNTVFWYRQTMMQGLELLAYFRNRAPLDDSGMPKDRFSAEMPDATLATLKIQPSEPRDSAVYFCASGLPGGGNQPQHFGDGTRLSIL.

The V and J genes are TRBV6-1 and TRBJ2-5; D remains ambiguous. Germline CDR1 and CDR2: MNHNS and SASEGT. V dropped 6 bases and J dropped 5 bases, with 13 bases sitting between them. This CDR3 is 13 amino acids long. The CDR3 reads CASRGEVVETQYF. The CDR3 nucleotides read TGTGCCAGCAGGGGTGAGGTTGTGGAGACCCAGTACTTC.

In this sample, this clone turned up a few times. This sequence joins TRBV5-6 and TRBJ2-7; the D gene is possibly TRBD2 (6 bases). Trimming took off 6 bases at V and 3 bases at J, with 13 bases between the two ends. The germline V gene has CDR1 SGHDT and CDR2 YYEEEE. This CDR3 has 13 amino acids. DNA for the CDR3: TGTGCCAGCACGCGGGGCGGGGTCTACGAGCAGTACTTC. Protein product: CASTRGGVYEQYF. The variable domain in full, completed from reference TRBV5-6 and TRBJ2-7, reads DAGVTQSPTHLIKTRGQQVTLRCSPKSGHDTVSWYQQALGQGPQFIFQYYEEEERQRGNFPDRFSGHQFPNYSSELNVNALLLGDSALYLCASTRGGVYEQYFGPGTRLTVT.

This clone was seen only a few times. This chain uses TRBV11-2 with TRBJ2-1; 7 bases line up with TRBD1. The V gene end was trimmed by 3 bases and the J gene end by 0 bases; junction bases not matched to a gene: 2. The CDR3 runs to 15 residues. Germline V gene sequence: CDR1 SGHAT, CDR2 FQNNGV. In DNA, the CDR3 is TGTGCCAGCAGCTTCCAGGGGGTCTCCTACAATGAGCAGTTCTTC. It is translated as CASSFQGVSYNEQFF.

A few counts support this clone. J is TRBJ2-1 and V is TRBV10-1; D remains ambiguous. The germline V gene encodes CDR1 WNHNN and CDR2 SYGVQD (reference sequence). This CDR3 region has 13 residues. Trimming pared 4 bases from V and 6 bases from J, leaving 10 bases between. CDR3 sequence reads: CASSVRFPNEQFF. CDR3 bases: TGCGCCAGCAGTGTTAGATTCCCCAATGAGCAGTTCTTC.

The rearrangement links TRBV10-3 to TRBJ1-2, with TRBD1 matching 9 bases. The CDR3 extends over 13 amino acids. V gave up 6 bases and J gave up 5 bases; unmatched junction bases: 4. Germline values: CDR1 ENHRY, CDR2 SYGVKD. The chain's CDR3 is CAISGGTGYGYTF. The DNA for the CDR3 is TGTGCCATCAGCGGGGGGACAGGGTATGGCTACACCTTC.